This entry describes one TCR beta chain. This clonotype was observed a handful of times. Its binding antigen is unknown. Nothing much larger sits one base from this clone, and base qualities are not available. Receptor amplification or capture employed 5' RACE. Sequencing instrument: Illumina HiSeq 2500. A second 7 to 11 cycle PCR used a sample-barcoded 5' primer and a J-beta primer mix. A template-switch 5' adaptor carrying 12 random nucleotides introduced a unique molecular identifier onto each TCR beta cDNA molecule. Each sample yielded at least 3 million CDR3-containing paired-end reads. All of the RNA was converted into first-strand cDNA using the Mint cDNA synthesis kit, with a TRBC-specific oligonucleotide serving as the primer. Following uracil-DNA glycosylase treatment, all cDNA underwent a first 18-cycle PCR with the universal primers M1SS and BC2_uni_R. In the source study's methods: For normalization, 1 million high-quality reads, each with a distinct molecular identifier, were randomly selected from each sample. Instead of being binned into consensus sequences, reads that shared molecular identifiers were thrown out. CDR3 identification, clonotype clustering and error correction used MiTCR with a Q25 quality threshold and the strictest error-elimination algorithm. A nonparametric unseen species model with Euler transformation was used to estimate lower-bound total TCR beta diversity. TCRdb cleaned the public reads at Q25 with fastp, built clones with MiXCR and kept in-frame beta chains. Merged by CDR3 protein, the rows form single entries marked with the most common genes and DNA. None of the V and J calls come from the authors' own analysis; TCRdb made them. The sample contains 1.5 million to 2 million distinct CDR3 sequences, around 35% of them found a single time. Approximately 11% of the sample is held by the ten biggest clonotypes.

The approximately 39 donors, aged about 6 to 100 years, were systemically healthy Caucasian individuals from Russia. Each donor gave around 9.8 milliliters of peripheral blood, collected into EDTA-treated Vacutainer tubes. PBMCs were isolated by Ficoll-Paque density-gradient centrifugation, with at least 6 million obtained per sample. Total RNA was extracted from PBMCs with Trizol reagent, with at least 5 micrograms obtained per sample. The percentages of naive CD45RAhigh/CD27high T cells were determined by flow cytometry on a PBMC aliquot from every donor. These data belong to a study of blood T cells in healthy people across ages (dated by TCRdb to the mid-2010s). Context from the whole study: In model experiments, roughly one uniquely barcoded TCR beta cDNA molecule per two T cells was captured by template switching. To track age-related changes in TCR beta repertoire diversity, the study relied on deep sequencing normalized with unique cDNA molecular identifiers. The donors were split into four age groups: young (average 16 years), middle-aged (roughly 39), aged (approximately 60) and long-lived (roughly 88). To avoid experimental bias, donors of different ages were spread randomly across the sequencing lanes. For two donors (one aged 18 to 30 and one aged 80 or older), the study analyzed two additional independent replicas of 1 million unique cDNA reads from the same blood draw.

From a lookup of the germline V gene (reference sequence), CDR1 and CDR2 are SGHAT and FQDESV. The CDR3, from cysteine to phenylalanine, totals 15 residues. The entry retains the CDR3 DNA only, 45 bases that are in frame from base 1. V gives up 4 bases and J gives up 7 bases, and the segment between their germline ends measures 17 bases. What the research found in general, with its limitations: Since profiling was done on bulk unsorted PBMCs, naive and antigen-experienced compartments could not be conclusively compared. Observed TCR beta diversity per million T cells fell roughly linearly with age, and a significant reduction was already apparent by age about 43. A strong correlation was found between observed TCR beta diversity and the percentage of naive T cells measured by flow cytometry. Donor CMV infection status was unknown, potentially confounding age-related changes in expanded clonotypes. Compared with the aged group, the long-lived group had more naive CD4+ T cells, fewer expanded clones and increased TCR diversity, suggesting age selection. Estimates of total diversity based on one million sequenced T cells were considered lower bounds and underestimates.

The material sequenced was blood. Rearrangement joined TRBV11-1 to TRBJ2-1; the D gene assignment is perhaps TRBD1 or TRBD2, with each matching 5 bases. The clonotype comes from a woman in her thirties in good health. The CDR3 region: CASSSDGTRWNEQFF. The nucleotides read TGTGCCAGCAGCTCCGACGGGACCCGTTGGAATGAGCAGTTCTTC.